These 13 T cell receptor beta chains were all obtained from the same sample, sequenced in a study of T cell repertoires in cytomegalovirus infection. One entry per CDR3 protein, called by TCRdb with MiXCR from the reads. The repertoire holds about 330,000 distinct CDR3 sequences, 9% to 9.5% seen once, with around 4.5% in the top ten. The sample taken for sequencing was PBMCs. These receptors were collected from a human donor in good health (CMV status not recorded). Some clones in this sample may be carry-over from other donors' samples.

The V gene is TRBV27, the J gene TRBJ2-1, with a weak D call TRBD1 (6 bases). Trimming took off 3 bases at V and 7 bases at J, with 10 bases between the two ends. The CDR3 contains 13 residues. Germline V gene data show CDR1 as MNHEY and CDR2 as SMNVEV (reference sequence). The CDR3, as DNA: TGTGCCAGCAGTTTCAGGGGTGGGAATGAGCAGTTCTTC. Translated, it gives CASSFRGGNEQFF.

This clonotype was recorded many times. CDR3 protein: CASRGDTDTQYF. CDR3 nucleotides: TGTGCCAGCAGGGGGGATACAGATACGCAGTATTTT. The chain has TRBV6-1 and TRBJ2-3; D is possibly TRBD1 or TRBD2 (5 bases each). The germline V and J ends were trimmed by 6 bases and 3 bases, with 7 bases remaining between them. This CDR3 spans 12 amino acids. Germline CDR1 reads MNHNS; CDR2 reads SASEGT.

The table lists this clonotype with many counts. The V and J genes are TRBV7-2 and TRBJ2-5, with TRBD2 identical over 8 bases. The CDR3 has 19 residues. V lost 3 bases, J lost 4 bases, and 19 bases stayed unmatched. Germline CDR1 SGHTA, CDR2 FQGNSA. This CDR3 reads CASSLSQRGWRGAPETQYF. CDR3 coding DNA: TGTGCCAGCAGCTTGTCCCAGCGAGGATGGCGGGGGGCACCAGAGACCCAGTACTTC. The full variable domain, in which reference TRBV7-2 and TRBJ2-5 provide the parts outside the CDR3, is GAGVSQSPSNKVTEKGKDVELRCDPISGHTALYWYRQSLGQGLEFLIYFQGNSAPDKSGLPSDRFSAERTGGSVSTLTIQRTQQEDSAVYLCASSLSQRGWRGAPETQYFGPGTRLLVL.

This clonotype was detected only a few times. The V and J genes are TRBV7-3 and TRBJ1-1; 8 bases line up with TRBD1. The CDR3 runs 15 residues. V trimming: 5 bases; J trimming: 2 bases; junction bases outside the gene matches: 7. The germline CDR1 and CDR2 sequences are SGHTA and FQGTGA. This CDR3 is CASSPSGQVNTEAFF. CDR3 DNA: TGTGCCAGCAGCCCCTCGGGACAGGTCAACACTGAAGCTTTCTTT.

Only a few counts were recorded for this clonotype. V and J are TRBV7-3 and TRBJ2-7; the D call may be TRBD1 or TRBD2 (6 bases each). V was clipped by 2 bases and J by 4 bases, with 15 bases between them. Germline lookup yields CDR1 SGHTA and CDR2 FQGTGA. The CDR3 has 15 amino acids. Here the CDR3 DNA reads TGTGCCAGCAGCTTAGGGACACGGGGGTCGTACGAGCAGTACTTC. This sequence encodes CASSLGTRGSYEQYF.

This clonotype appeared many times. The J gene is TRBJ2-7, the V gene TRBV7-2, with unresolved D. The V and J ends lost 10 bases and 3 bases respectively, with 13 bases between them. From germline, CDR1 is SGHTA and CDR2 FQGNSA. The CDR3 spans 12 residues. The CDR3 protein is CATTDGRYEQYF. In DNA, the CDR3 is TGTGCCACCACTGACGGGCGCTACGAGCAGTACTTC.

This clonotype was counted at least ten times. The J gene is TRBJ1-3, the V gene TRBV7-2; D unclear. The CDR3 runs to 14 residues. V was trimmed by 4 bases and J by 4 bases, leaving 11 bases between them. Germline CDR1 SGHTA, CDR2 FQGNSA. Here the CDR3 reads CASSSDVIGNTIYF. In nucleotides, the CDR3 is TGTGCCAGCAGCTCGGACGTGATCGGAAACACCATATATTTT.

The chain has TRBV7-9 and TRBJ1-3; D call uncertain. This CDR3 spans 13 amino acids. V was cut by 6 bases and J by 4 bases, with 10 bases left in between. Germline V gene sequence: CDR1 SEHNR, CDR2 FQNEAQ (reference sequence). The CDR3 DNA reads TGTGCCAGCAGATACACAGCCGGAAACACCATATATTTT. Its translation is CASRYTAGNTIYF.

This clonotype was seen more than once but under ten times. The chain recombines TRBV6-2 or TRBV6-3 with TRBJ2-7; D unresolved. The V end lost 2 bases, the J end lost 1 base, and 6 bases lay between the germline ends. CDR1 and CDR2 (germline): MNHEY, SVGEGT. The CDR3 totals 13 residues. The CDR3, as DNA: TGTGCCAGCAGTTACCTCGCATCCTACGAGCAGTACTTC. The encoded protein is CASSYLASYEQYF.

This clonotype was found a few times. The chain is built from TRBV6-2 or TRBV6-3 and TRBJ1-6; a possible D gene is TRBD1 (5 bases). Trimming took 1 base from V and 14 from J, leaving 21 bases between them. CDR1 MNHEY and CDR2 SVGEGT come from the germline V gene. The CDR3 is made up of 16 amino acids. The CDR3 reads CASSYFGTPVVSALHF. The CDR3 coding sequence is TGTGCCAGCAGTTACTTTGGGACCCCCGTGGTTTCGGCCCTCCACTTT.

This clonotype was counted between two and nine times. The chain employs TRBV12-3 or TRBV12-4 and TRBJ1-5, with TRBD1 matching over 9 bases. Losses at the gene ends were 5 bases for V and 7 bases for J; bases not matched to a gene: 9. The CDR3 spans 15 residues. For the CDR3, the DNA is TGTGCCAGCAGTCCTCCGGGACAGGGTGGGCAGCCCCAGCATTTT. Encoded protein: CASSPPGQGGQPQHF.

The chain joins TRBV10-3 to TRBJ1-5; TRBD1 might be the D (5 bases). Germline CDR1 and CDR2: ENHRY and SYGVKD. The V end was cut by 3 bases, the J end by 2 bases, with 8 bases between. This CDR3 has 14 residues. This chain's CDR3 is CAISDQGGNQPQHF. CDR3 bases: TGTGCCATCAGTGATCAGGGAGGCAATCAGCCCCAGCATTTT.

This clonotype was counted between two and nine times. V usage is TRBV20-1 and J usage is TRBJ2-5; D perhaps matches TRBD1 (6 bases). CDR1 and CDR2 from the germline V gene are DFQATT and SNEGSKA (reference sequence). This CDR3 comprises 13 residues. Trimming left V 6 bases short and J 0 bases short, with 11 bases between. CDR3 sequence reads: CSAYRDNQETQYF. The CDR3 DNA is TGCAGTGCCTACAGGGACAACCAAGAGACCCAGTACTTC.